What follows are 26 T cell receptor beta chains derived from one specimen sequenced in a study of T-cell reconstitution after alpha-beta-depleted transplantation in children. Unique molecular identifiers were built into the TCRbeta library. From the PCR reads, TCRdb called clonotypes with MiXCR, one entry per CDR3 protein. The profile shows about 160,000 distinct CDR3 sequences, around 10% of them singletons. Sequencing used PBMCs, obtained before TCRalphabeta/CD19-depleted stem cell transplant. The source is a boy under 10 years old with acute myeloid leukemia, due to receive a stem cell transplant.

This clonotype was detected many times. CDR3 residues: CASSLALGGGANTEAFF. The CDR3 DNA is TGTGCCAGCAGCTTAGCGCTTGGAGGGGGCGCGAACACTGAAGCTTTCTTT. J is TRBJ1-1 and V is TRBV7-9; 7 nucleotides agree with TRBD1. The length of the CDR3 is 17 residues. Germline values: CDR1 SEHNR, CDR2 FQNEAQ (reference sequence). With 0 bases clipped from V and 1 base from J, the junction kept 8 bases outside the gene matches.

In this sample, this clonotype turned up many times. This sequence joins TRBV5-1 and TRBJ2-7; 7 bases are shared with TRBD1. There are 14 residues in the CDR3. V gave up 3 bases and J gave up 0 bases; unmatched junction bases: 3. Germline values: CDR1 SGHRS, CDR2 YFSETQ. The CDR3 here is CASSSRDSSYEQYF. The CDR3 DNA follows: TGCGCCAGCAGCTCCCGGGACAGCTCCTACGAGCAGTACTTC. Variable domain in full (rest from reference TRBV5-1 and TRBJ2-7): KAGVTQTPRYLIKTRGQQVTLSCSPISGHRSVSWYQQTPGQGLQFLFEYFSETQRNKGNFPGRFSGRQFSNSRSEMNVSTLELGDSALYLCASSSRDSSYEQYFGPGTRLTVT.

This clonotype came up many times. CDR3 sequence (DNA): TGCAGCGTCGGTGCAGGGTCCGGAAAACTGTTTTTT. Its translation is CSVGAGSGKLFF. The chain recombines TRBV29-1 with TRBJ1-4; D might be TRBD1 (5 bases). Germline-derived CDR1 and CDR2 are SQVTM and ANQGSEA. This CDR3 is 12 amino acids long. The ends were cut back, 6 bases at V and 10 bases at J, with 15 bases in the middle.

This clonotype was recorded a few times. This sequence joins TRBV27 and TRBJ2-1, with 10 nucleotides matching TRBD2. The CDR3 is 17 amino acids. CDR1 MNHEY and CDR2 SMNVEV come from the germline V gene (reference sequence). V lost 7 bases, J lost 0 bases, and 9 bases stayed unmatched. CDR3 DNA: TGTGCCAGCATCGCTAGGGAGCGGGGGGGCTCCTACAATGAGCAGTTCTTC. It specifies CASIARERGGSYNEQFF.

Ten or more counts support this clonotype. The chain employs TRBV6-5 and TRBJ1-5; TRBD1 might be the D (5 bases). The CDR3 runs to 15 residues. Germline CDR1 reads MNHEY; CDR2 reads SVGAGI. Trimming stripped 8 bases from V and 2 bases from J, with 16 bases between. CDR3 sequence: CASLPRDGRNQPQHF. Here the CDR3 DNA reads TGTGCCAGCCTGCCTAGGGACGGTCGCAATCAGCCCCAGCATTTT.

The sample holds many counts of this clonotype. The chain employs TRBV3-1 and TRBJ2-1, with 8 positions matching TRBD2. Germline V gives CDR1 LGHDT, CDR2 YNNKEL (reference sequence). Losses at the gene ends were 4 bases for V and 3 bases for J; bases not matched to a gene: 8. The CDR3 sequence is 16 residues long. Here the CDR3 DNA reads TGTGCCAGCAGCCCGCCCGGCGGGGGGTTCTACAATGAGCAGTTCTTC. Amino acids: CASSPPGGGFYNEQFF.

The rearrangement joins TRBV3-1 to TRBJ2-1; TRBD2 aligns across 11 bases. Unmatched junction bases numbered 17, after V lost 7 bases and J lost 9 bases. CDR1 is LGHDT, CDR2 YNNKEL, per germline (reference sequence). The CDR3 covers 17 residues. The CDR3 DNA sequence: TGTGCCAGCACCAAAGATGGTCTAGCGGGGGGACTCGGTGAGCAGTTCTTC. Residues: CASTKDGLAGGLGEQFF.

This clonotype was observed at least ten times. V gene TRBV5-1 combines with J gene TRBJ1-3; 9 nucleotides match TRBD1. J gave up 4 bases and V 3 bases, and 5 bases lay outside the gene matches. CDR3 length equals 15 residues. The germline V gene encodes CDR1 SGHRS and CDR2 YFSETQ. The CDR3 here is CASSSSGTGGNTIYF. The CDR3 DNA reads TGCGCCAGCAGCTCCTCCGGGACAGGGGGAAACACCATATATTTT.

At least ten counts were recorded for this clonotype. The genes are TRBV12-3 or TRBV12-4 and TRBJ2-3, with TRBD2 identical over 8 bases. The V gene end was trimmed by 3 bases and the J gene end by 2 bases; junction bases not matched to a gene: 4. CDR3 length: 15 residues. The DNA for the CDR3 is TGTGCCAGCAGTTTTAGCGGGATCGACACAGATACGCAGTATTTT. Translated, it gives CASSFSGIDTDTQYF.

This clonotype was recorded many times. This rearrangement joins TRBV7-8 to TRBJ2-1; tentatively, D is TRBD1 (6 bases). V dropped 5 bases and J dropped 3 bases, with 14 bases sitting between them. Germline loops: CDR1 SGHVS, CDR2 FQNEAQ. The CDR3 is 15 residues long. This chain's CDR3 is CASSPQGRGYNEQFF. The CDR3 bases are TGTGCCAGCAGCCCTCAGGGCAGGGGCTACAATGAGCAGTTCTTC. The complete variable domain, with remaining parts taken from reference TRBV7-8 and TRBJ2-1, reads GAGVSQSPRYKVAKRGQDVALRCDPISGHVSLFWYQQALGQGPEFLTYFQNEAQLDKSGLPSDRFFAERPEGSVSTLKIQRTQQEDSAVYLCASSPQGRGYNEQFFGPGTRLTVL.

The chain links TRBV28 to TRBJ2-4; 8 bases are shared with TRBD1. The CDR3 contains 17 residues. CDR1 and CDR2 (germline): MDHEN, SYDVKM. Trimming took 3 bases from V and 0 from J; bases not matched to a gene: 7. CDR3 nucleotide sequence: TGTGCCAGCAGTTTTGCGTGGGACAGGTTAGCCAAAAACATTCAGTACTTC. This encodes CASSFAWDRLAKNIQYF. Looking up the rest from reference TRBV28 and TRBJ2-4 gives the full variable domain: DVKVTQSSRYLVKRTGEKVFLECVQDMDHENMFWYRQDPGLGLRLIYFSYDVKMKEKGDIPEGYSVSREKKERFSLILESASTNQTSMYLCASSFAWDRLAKNIQYFGAGTRLSVL.

The CDR3 bases are TGCGCCAGCAGCCCCGGGACAGGGGTTGGTCAGCCCCAGCATTTT. This sequence encodes CASSPGTGVGQPQHF. The gene calls are TRBV5-1 and TRBJ1-5, with TRBD1 matching 10 bases. This CDR3 has 15 amino acids. Trimming cost V 4 bases and J 6 bases; bases outside gene matches: 7. Germline CDR1 and CDR2: SGHRS and YFSETQ.

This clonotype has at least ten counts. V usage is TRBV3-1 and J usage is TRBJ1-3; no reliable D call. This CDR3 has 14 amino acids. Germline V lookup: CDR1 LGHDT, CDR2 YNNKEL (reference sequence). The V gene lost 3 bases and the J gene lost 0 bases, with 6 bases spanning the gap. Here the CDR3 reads CASSQSSSGNTIYF. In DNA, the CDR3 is TGTGCCAGCAGCCAGTCGAGCTCTGGAAACACCATATATTTT.

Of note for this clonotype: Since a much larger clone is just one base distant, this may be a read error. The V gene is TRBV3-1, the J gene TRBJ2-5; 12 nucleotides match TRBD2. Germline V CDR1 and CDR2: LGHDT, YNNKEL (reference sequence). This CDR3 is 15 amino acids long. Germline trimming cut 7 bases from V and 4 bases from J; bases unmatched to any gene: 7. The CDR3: CASTRGLAGRETQYF. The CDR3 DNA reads TGTGCCAGCACCCGCGGACTAGCGGGGCGAGAGACCCAGTACTTC.

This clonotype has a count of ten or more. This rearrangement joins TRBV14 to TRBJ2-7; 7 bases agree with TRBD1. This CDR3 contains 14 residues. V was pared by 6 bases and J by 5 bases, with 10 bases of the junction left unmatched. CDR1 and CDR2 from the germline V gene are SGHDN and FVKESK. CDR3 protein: CASSPTGYSHEQYF. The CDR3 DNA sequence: TGTGCCAGCAGTCCGACAGGGTATAGCCACGAGCAGTACTTC.

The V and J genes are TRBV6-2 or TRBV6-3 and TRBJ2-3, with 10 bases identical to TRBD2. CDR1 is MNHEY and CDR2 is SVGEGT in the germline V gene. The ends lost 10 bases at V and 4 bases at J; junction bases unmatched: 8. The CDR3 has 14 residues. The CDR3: CAIKREGRADTQYF. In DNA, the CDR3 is TGTGCCATAAAGCGGGAGGGCCGCGCAGATACGCAGTATTTT.

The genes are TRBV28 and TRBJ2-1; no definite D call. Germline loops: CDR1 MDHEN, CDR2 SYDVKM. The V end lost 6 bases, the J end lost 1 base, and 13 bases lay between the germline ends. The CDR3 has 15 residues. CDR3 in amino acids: CASSRILKSYNEQFF. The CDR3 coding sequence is TGTGCCAGCAGCAGGATTCTTAAGTCCTACAATGAGCAGTTCTTC.

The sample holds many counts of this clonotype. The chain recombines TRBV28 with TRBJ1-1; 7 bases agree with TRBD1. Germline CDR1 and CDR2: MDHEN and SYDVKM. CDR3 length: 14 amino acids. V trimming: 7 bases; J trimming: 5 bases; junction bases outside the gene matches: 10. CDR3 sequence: CASTYRSGGTEAFF. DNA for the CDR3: TGTGCCAGCACCTACCGATCAGGGGGAACTGAAGCTTTCTTT.

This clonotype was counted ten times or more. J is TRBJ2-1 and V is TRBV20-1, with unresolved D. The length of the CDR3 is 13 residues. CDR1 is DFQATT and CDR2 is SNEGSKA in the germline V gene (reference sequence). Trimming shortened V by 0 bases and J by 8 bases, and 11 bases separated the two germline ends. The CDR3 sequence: CSARDSITDEQFF. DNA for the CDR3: TGCAGTGCTAGAGATTCTATCACCGATGAGCAGTTCTTC.

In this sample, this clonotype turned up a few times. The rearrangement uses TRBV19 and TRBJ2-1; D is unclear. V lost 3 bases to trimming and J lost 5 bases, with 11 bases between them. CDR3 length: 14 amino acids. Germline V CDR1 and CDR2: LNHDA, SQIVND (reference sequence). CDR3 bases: TGTGCCAGTAGTATCAGTCCTGGGGACAATGAGCAGTTCTTC. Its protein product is CASSISPGDNEQFF.

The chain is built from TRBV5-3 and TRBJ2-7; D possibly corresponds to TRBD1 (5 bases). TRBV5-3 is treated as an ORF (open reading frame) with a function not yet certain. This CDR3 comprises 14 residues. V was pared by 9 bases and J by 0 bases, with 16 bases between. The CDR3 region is CAMSLGQGSYEQYF. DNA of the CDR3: TGTGCCATGAGCCTGGGGCAAGGCTCCTACGAGCAGTACTTC.

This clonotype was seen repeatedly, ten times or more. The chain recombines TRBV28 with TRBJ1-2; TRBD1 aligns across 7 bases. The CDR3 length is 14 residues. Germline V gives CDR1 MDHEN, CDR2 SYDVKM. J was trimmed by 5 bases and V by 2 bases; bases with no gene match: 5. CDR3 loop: CASSLGTVPYGYTF. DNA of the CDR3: TGTGCCAGCAGTTTAGGGACAGTCCCTTATGGCTACACCTTC.

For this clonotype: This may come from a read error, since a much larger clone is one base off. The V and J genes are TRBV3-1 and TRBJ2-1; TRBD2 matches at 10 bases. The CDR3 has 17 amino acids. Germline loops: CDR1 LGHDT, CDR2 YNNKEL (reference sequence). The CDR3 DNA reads TGTACCAGCAGTTCTCTAGCGGGGGCTCAGTGGGGGCATGAGCAGTTCTTC. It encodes CTSSSLAGAQWGHEQFF.

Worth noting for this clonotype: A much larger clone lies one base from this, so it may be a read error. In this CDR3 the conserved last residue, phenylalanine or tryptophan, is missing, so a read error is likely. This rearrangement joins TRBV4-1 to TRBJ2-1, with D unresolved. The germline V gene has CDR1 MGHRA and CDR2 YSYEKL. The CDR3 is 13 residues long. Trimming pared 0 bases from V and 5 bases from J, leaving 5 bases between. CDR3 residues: CASSQESNNEQFL. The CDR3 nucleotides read TGCGCCAGCAGCCAAGAATCAAACAATGAGCAGTTCCTC.

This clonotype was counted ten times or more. The CDR3 nucleotides are TGTGCCAGCAGCCGCTGGACGTCGAACACTGAAGCTTTCTTT. Protein sequence: CASSRWTSNTEAFF. This chain links TRBV7-8 with TRBJ1-1; D is unresolved. The CDR3 length is 14 residues. V was pared by 5 bases and J by 1 base, with 11 bases between. Germline CDR1 SGHVS, CDR2 FQNEAQ.

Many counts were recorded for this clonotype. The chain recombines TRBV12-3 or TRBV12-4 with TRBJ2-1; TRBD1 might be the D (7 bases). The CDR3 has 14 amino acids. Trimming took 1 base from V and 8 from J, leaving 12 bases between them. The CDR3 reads CASSLEEGADEQFF. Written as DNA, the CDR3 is TGTGCCAGCAGTTTAGAGGAGGGGGCTGATGAGCAGTTCTTC.